This T cell receptor (beta chain) emerged from a study of CD8 T cells in ankylosing spondylitis. Findings and caveats of the study: Apparently characteristic of ankylosing spondylitis blood was a TCR beta motif (about eight highly homologous variants).

The V end was cut by 6 bases, the J end by 1 base, with 20 bases between. This CDR3 has 16 amino acids. Germline assignment: CDR1 DFQATT and CDR2 SNEGSKA (reference sequence). Note on this clonotype: Its antigen is as yet unknown.

TCRdb analysed the 5' RACE reads with MiXCR anew, one entry per CDR3 protein. The table lists fewer than 500,000 distinct CDR3 sequences, under 25% of them singletons, with around 16% in the top ten. The receptor comes from a male donor with ankylosing spondylitis. The specimen was blood, either unsorted or a sorted T cell fraction (not recorded which). V and J are TRBV20-1 and TRBJ2-3; D not certain. The CDR3 protein is CSAQSEYRSRTDTQYF. The DNA of the CDR3 is TGCAGTGCCCAATCAGAATACCGGTCCCGCACAGATACGCAGTATTTT.